Shown below are 22 T cell receptor beta chains from a single sample sequenced in a study of control samples from healthy donors and cancer patients. Generated by immunoSEQ multiplex PCR, the TCRdb table keeps only in-frame clones and is missing some. Of over 85,000 clones in the sample, about 91% were seen once. Sequenced sample: blood. The source of these receptors is a woman aged 18-35 years in good health.

The CDR3 loop is CASSMAGQGGYEQYF. The CDR3, as DNA: TGTGCCAGTAGTATGGCGGGACAGGGGGGTTACGAGCAGTACTTC. The chain combines TRBV19 with TRBJ2-7; TRBD1 matches 11 bases. Germline CDR1 reads LNHDA; CDR2 reads SQIVND (reference sequence). The junction had 5 bases not matched to a gene; V was cut back by 3 bases and J by 4 bases. This CDR3 region has 15 residues. The full variable domain, its missing parts supplied by reference TRBV19 and TRBJ2-7, is DGGITQSPKYLFRKEGQNVTLSCEQNLNHDAMYWYRQDPGQGLRLIYYSQIVNDFQKGDIAEGYSVSREKKESFPLTVTSAQKNPTAFYLCASSMAGQGGYEQYFGPGTRLTVT.

The V gene is TRBV7-8, the J gene TRBJ1-1; unclear D gene. This CDR3 has 16 residues. Germline V lookup: CDR1 SGHVS, CDR2 FQNEAQ. The V end lost 1 base, the J end lost 1 base, and 13 bases lay between the germline ends. CDR3 sequence: CASSLGGIGGNTEAFF. CDR3 DNA sequence: TGTGCCAGCAGCTTAGGGGGAATAGGAGGGAACACTGAAGCTTTCTTT.

This clone appeared a single time. Other DNA sequences in this specimen translate into the identical CDR3. This chain uses TRBV3-1 (or the pseudogene TRBV3-2) with TRBJ2-1; D may be TRBD1 or TRBD2 (5 bases each). This CDR3 region has 15 residues. V was clipped by 0 bases and J by 8 bases, with 14 bases between them. CDR1 is LGHDT and CDR2 is YNNKEL in the germline V gene (reference sequence). CDR3 amino acids: CASSQDLPGRDEQFF. As DNA, the CDR3 is TGTGCCAGCAGCCAAGATTTGCCAGGGCGGGATGAGCAGTTCTTC.

This sequence joins TRBV11-2 and TRBJ2-1; 11 bases are a match to TRBD2. There are 17 residues in the CDR3. The germline CDR1 and CDR2 sequences are SGHAT and FQNNGV. Trimming at V came to 4 bases and at J to 0 bases, leaving 5 bases not matched to a gene. The CDR3 coding sequence is TGTGCCAGCAGCTACGGACTAGCGGGTTCCTCCTACAATGAGCAGTTCTTC. Amino acid sequence: CASSYGLAGSSYNEQFF.

This chain joins TRBV4-1 and TRBJ2-3; 10 nucleotides match TRBD2. The CDR3 consists of 18 residues. V trimming: 0 bases; J trimming: 4 bases; junction bases outside the gene matches: 10. CDR1 is MGHRA, CDR2 YSYEKL, per germline. The CDR3 sequence: CASSQDQAGGLGADTQYF. CDR3 nucleotides: TGCGCCAGCAGCCAAGATCAAGCGGGAGGGCTAGGGGCAGATACGCAGTATTTT.

This rearrangement joins TRBV2 to TRBJ2-1; either TRBD1 or TRBD2 may supply D (5 bases each). The V gene's germline CDR1 is SNHLY and CDR2 FYNNEI. V was trimmed by 4 bases and J by 0 bases, leaving 13 bases between them. CDR3 length equals 16 residues. DNA for the CDR3: TGTGCCAGCAGTGTAGGGGACCGAGGCTCCTACAATGAGCAGTTCTTC. Translated, it gives CASSVGDRGSYNEQFF.

The gene calls are TRBV15 and TRBJ1-6; no clear D. The germline V and J ends were trimmed by 4 bases and 7 bases, with 17 bases remaining between them. There are 16 residues in the CDR3. Germline CDR1 reads LNHNV; CDR2 reads YYDKDF (reference sequence). The CDR3 protein is CATSKGGWGGNSPLHF. CDR3 bases: TGTGCCACCAGCAAAGGAGGGTGGGGAGGCAATTCACCCCTCCACTTT.

The chain couples TRBV5-1 to TRBJ1-1; possible D gene TRBD1, 5 bases. V was trimmed by 0 bases and J by 1 base, leaving 7 bases between them. The CDR3 spans 14 residues. Germline CDR1 SGHRS, CDR2 YFSETQ. The CDR3 sequence is CASSLGQKNTEAFF. CDR3 DNA: TGCGCCAGCAGCTTGGGACAGAAGAACACTGAAGCTTTCTTT.

The chain recombines TRBV6-6 with TRBJ1-6, with D hard to call. Trimming pared 4 bases from V and 4 bases from J, leaving 11 bases between. The CDR3 has 15 amino acids. Germline V lookup: CDR1 MNHNY, CDR2 SVGAGI (reference sequence). The CDR3 bases are TGTGCCAGCAGTTCTAACGGGCTATATAATTCACCCCTCCACTTT. Translating gives CASSSNGLYNSPLHF.

The rearrangement links TRBV10-2 to TRBJ1-1; no definite D call. The germline V gene encodes CDR1 WSHSY and CDR2 SAAADI. Trimming took 4 bases from V and 1 from J, leaving 7 bases between them. This CDR3 contains 13 residues. This chain's CDR3 is CASSAGENTEAFF. The CDR3 DNA reads as TGCGCCAGCAGTGCAGGTGAGAACACTGAAGCTTTCTTT.

The rearrangement links TRBV25-1 to TRBJ1-5; D gene uncertain. CDR3 length: 17 amino acids. Deletions cut 0 bases from V and 0 bases from J, with 12 bases between. Germline values: CDR1 MGHDK, CDR2 SYGVNS. The CDR3 reads CASSEYMGRASNQPQHF. In DNA, the CDR3 is TGTGCCAGCAGTGAATATATGGGGAGAGCTAGCAATCAGCCCCAGCATTTT.

This rearrangement joins TRBV3-1 (or the pseudogene TRBV3-2) to TRBJ2-1, with a weak D call TRBD1 (5 bases). This CDR3 spans 17 amino acids. V was shortened by 11 bases and J by 2 bases, with 25 bases between the two germline ends. The germline gives CDR1 LGHDT, CDR2 YNNKEL (reference sequence). In DNA form, the CDR3 reads TGTGCCCCCCCTTGGCCAGGGTGGCCCTTAACCTACAATGAGCAGTTCTTC. Its translation: CAPPWPGWPLTYNEQFF.

V and J are TRBV5-4 and TRBJ2-1; D is perhaps TRBD1 or TRBD2 (5 bases each). The length of the CDR3 is 13 residues. V dropped 4 bases and J dropped 7 bases, with 12 bases sitting between them. Germline V gene data show CDR1 as SGHNT and CDR2 as YYREEE (reference sequence). CDR3 bases: TGTGCCAGCAGCGCCGGGACGCTGAATGAGCAGTTCTTC. It translates to CASSAGTLNEQFF.

The rearrangement uses TRBV5-4 and TRBJ2-7; D gene ambiguous. CDR3 length equals 13 residues. The germline V and J ends were trimmed by 1 base and 2 bases, with 7 bases remaining between them. CDR1 and CDR2 from the germline V gene are SGHNT and YYREEE (reference sequence). Here the CDR3 DNA reads TGTGCCAGCAGCTTGATTGGCGCCTACGAGCAGTACTTC. Encoded protein: CASSLIGAYEQYF.

The chain couples TRBV7-9 to TRBJ2-3; 9 bases map to TRBD2. The germline V gene has CDR1 SEHNR and CDR2 FQNEAQ (reference sequence). The V segment lost 5 bases and the J segment 1 base; nucleotides outside the gene matches: 10. This CDR3 is 17 amino acids long. The CDR3 protein is CASSPLGGGAGTDTQYF. DNA of the CDR3: TGTGCCAGCAGCCCGCTAGGCGGGGGGGCTGGCACAGATACGCAGTATTTT.

This clone was detected once. The chain combines TRBV27 with TRBJ2-1; TRBD2 aligns across 11 bases. J lost 8 bases, V lost 5 bases, and 11 bases had no gene match. CDR1 is MNHEY, CDR2 SMNVEV, per germline (reference sequence). The length of the CDR3 is 16 residues. The CDR3 DNA follows: TGTGCCAGCAGTCCGACATTAGCGGGAGGGCCTGATGAGCAGTTCTTC. Translated, it gives CASSPTLAGGPDEQFF.

This clone has a single count. The CDR3 nucleotides are TGTGCCAGCAGAGCACGCGGGGGAAACACTGAAGCTTTCTTT. This translates into CASRARGGNTEAFF. The V call is TRBV6-5, the J call TRBJ1-1, with D perhaps matching TRBD1 (5 bases). Germline V lookup: CDR1 MNHEY, CDR2 SVGAGI. The CDR3 contains 14 residues. Trimming left V 6 bases short and J 2 bases short, with 13 bases between.

This chain connects TRBV5-6 to TRBJ1-1, with D perhaps TRBD1 (6 bases). V gave up 1 base and J gave up 4 bases, with 14 bases separating them. CDR1 and CDR2 from the germline V gene are SGHDT and YYEEEE. The CDR3 totals 15 residues. The CDR3 DNA is TGTGCCAGCAGCTTGTGGGGGGCGGAAAGCACTGAAGCTTTCTTT. As protein: CASSLWGAESTEAFF.

The chain is built from TRBV6-2 or TRBV6-3 and TRBJ1-2, with no clear D. V was clipped by 0 bases and J by 2 bases, with 1 base between them. Germline values: CDR1 MNHEY, CDR2 SVGEGT. There are 12 residues in the CDR3. For the CDR3, the DNA is TGTGCCAGCAGTTACTCCAACTATGGCTACACCTTC. Protein: CASSYSNYGYTF.

About this clone itself: The same CDR3 arises from other DNA sequences in this sample as well. The chain is built from TRBV7-2 and TRBJ1-2; D gene uncertain. CDR3 length: 13 residues. Trimming took off 1 base at V and 3 bases at J, with 6 bases between the two ends. CDR1 is SGHTA, CDR2 FQGNSA, per germline. CDR3 in amino acids: CASSLGTDYGYTF. CDR3 DNA sequence: TGTGCCAGCAGCTTAGGGACGGACTATGGCTACACCTTC. The whole variable domain, filled in from reference TRBV7-2 and TRBJ1-2, reads GAGVSQSPSNKVTEKGKDVELRCDPISGHTALYWYRQSLGQGLEFLIYFQGNSAPDKSGLPSDRFSAERTGGSVSTLTIQRTQQEDSAVYLCASSLGTDYGYTFGSGTRLTVV.

About this clone itself: This sample includes further DNA sequences coding for the same CDR3. The DNA of the CDR3 is TGTGCCTGGAGTCAAGGGGGCAATCAGCCCCAGCATTTT. Translated, it gives CAWSQGGNQPQHF. The chain recombines TRBV30 with TRBJ1-5, with D perhaps TRBD1 (5 bases). CDR3 length: 13 amino acids. With 2 bases removed from V and 2 bases from J, the gap between germline ends came to 7 bases. CDR1 and CDR2 from the germline V gene are GTSNPN and SVGIG (reference sequence).

The chain recombines TRBV27 with TRBJ2-1; D might be TRBD2 (5 bases). The V end lost 8 bases, the J end lost 4 bases, and 15 bases lay between the germline ends. The CDR3 has 14 residues. Germline CDR1 and CDR2: MNHEY and SMNVEV (reference sequence). CDR3 residues: CASLSLGEYNEQFF. The CDR3 DNA follows: TGTGCCAGCTTATCCCTGGGAGAATACAATGAGCAGTTCTTC.